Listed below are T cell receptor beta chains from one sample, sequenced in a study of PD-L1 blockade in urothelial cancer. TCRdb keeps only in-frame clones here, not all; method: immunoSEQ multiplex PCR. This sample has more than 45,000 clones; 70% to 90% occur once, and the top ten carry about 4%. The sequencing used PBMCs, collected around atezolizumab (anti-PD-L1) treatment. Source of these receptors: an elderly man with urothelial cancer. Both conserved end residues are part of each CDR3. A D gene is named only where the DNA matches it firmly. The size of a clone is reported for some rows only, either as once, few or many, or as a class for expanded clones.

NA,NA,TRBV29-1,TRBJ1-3,TGCAGCGTCCGCCGCGGGTCTGGAAACACCATATATTTT,CSVRRGSGNTIYF
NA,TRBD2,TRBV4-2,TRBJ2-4,TGTGCCAGCAGCCCCGGGACTAGCTTGGGCAAAAACATTCAGTACTTC,CASSPGTSLGKNIQYF
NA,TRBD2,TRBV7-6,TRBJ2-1,TGTGCCAGCAGCCCCGGTAGCGGGAGTATAAATGAGCAGTTCTTC,CASSPGSGSINEQFF
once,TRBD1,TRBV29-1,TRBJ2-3,TGCAGCGTTGCACAGGGGGGCACAGATACGCAGTATTTT,CSVAQGGTDTQYF
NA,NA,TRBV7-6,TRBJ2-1,TGTGCCAGCAGCTTAGAACCGACAGGCCCCAGCTCCTACAATGAGCAGTTCTTC,CASSLEPTGPSSYNEQFF
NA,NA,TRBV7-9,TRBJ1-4,TGTGCCAGCAGCTTGGAGGTAGCAACTAATGAAAAACTGTTTTTT,CASSLEVATNEKLFF
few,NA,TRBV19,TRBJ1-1,TGTGCCAGTAGTATAGGACGGACTGGCACTGAAGCTTTCTTT,CASSIGRTGTEAFF
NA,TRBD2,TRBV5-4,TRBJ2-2,TGTGCCAGCACCGGGACTAGCGGGAGTCAAACCGGGGAGCTGTTTTTT,CASTGTSGSQTGELFF
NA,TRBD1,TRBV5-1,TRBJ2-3,TGCGCCAGCAGCTTGGTGGGACAGACAGATACGCAGTATTTT,CASSLVGQTDTQYF
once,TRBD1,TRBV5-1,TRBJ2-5,TGCGCCAGCGGCACAGGGGGCAGGTCAGGAGAGACCCAGTACTTC,CASGTGGRSGETQYF
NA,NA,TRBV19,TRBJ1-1,TGTGCCAGTAGTATGCGCGGGGTCACTGAAGCTTTCTTT,CASSMRGVTEAFF
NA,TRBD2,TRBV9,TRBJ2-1,TGTGCCAGCAGCGTAGTGCCTGGGGCCGGGGGGGGCGGGTACAATGAGCAGTTCTTC,CASSVVPGAGGGGYNEQFF
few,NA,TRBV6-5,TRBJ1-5,TGTGCCAGCGGCAAGAATCAGCCCCAGCATTTT,CASGKNQPQHF
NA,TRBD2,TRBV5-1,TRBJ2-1,TGCCCCCGAAAGGGACTAGCGGGAGCGGACTCCTACAATGAGCAGTTCTTC,CPRKGLAGADSYNEQFF
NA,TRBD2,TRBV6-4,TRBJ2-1,TGTGCCAGCAGTGGGACTAGCGGGTCGGGGAATGAGCAGTTCTTC,CASSGTSGSGNEQFF
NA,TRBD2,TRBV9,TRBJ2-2,TGTGCCAGCAGTTTGGGCGGGAGCGGGGAGCTGTTTTTT,CASSLGGSGELFF
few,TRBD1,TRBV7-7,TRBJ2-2,TGTGCCAGCAGCTCCTTCGCGACAGGGAAGGCCGGGGAGCTGTTTTTT,CASSSFATGKAGELFF
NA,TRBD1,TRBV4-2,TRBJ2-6,TGTGCCAGCAGACATGCGGACAGGGCCGACGTCCTGACTTTC,CASRHADRADVLTF
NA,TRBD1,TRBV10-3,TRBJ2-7,TGTGCCATCAGGCCGGGACAGGGGTCGGTCTACGAGCAGTACTTC,CAIRPGQGSVYEQYF